This T cell receptor (beta chain) was captured in a study of PD-1 blockade in classical Hodgkin lymphoma. Whole-study results and caveats: Whereas CD4+ TCR diversity had risen significantly by C4D1, CD8+ TCR diversity had not. Complete responders had baseline diversity similar to newly diagnosed patients.

TCRdb's table, derived via immunoSEQ multiplex PCR, lists solely in-frame clones and lacks some. Among over 15,000 clones listed, approximately 80% were seen once. The patients all showed relapse after autologous stem cell transplantation, while their brentuximab vedotin exposure varied. Complete response, partial response or progressive disease made up the best responses. The germline V gene has CDR1 LNHDA and CDR2 SQIVND (reference sequence). V shed 6 bases and J shed 1 base, with 6 bases lying between them. This CDR3 is built from 12 residues. This clone was counted only a few times. No antigen is known for it.

The receptor was derived from a human donor with classical Hodgkin lymphoma. The chain links TRBV19 to TRBJ1-1; unclear D gene. The specimen was peripheral blood mononuclear cells (PBMCs), collected before the second cycle of nivolumab. DNA for the CDR3: TGTGCCAGTAGCTCAAGGAACACTGAAGCTTTCTTT. Translation gives CASSSRNTEAFF.